This TCR beta chain is drawn from a study of CD8 T cells in Susac syndrome. Study outcomes and limitations: Peak Susac CD8+ clonal expansion occurred in TEMRA cells and active patients.

RNA was extracted with the RNeasy kit, and a quantity of about 0.45 to 1 ug was reverse transcribed using random hexamers. Coverage of TCR beta CDR3 amplification by immunoSEQ multiplex PCR extended to 54 Vbeta and 13 Jbeta. Using its own MiXCR run on the immunoSEQ multiplex PCR reads, TCRdb lists one record per CDR3 protein. Altogether around 100,000 distinct CDR3 sequences are present, nearly 97% being singletons, with the ten largest covering 0.3%. V was clipped by 4 bases and J by 6 bases, with 15 bases between them. The CDR3 runs 14 residues. Germline V gene sequence: CDR1 MGHRA, CDR2 YSYEKL. On this clonotype: What it binds is not known.

Sequencing of TCR beta was carried out in blood CD8+ and CD4+ T cells. TEMRA cells were enriched by FACS, while CD8+ and CD4+ T cells were obtained through a negative isolation that was performed magnetically. The receptor was isolated from a human donor with Susac syndrome. Material for sequencing was CD8+ T cells from PBMCs. The rearrangement joins TRBV4-1 to TRBJ1-2; D might be TRBD1 (5 bases). CDR3 DNA sequence: TGCGCCAGCAGCCCCGGGGGAGGGTTGGATGGCTACACCTTC. It specifies CASSPGGGLDGYTF.